Listed below are T cell receptor beta chains from one sample, sequenced in a study of T cell responses to AZD1222 COVID-19 vaccine. Sequenced by immunoSEQ multiplex PCR; TCRdb stores in-frame clones only, minus some. The data contain about 130,000 clones, about nine tenths of them seen just once; the ten biggest clones take up approximately 8%. The sequenced sample was peripheral blood, obtained on day 0 of AZD1222 vaccination. Receptors originate from an adult in good health. CDR3s include the opening cysteine and the closing phenylalanine or tryptophan. D genes are given only for firm matches. Not every row has a clone size; where given, it reads once, few, many or a size class.

11	TRBV3-1/TRBV3-2	NA	TRBJ1-2	NA	CASGRDYGYTF	TGTGCCAGCGGCCGAGACTATGGCTACACCTTC
16	TRBV10-3	NA	TRBJ2-7	TRBD2	CAISLTGLADSYEQYF	TGTGCCATCAGCTTAACGGGACTAGCGGACTCCTACGAGCAGTACTTC
15	TRBV15	NA	TRBJ2-7	TRBD2	CATSVFTSGAYEQYF	TGTGCCACCAGCGTCTTTACTAGCGGGGCCTACGAGCAGTACTTC
15	TRBV9	NA	TRBJ1-4	NA	CASSVEASWDEKLFF	TGTGCCAGCAGCGTAGAAGCGAGTTGGGATGAAAAACTGTTTTTT
16	TRBV27	once	TRBJ1-1	NA	CASSLYQGSGPIEAFF	TGTGCCAGCAGTTTATACCAGGGGTCGGGTCCCATTGAAGCTTTCTTT
13	TRBV10-3	NA	TRBJ1-3	NA	CATKTSSGNTIYF	TGTGCCACCAAGACATCCTCTGGAAACACCATATATTTT
13	TRBV6-4	NA	TRBJ2-3	NA	CASSVLALDTQYF	TGTGCCAGCAGTGTTCTAGCTCTAGATACGCAGTATTTT
14	TRBV10-3	NA	TRBJ1-2	NA	CAISGGGAGYGYTF	TGTGCCATCAGTGGGGGGGGAGCGGGCTATGGCTACACCTTC
16	TRBV28	few	TRBJ1-5	TRBD1	CASSQWTGGSNQPQHF	TGTGCCAGCAGTCAGTGGACAGGGGGAAGCAATCAGCCCCAGCATTTT
15	TRBV6-4	NA	TRBJ2-1	NA	CASSPGTADYNEQFF	TGTGCCAGCAGTCCCGGGACTGCCGACTACAATGAGCAGTTCTTC
12	TRBV7-9	once	TRBJ1-1	NA	CASYRRGVRAFF	TGTGCCAGCTACAGAAGGGGGGTTCGAGCTTTCTTT
13	TRBV19	NA	TRBJ2-4	NA	CATALFSENIQYF	TGTGCCACTGCGTTATTTTCGGAAAACATTCAGTACTTC
14	TRBV11-2	NA	TRBJ2-7	TRBD2	CASSTSGGPYEQYF	TGTGCCAGCAGCACTAGCGGGGGGCCGTACGAGCAGTACTTC
14	TRBV7-3	NA	TRBJ1-1	TRBD1	CASSLNAGGTEAFF	TGTGCCAGCAGCTTAAATGCAGGGGGCACTGAAGCTTTCTTT
12	TRBV6-5	NA	TRBJ1-6	NA	CASSYSQAPLHF	TGTGCCAGCAGTTACTCTCAGGCACCCCTCCACTTT
14	TRBV10-3	NA	TRBJ1-2	NA	CAISEQRDGYGYTF	TGTGCCATCAGTGAGCAACGGGACGGCTATGGCTACACCTTC
15	TRBV7-9	NA	TRBJ1-2	NA	CASSQDGPSASGYTF	TGTGCCAGCAGCCAAGATGGACCCTCAGCGAGTGGCTACACCTTC
15	TRBV7-6	NA	TRBJ2-7	TRBD1	CASSPTGGNNYEQYF	TGTGCCAGCAGCCCAACAGGGGGAAATAACTACGAGCAGTACTTC
16	TRBV7-2	NA	TRBJ2-3	TRBD2	CASSPIAGVRTDTQYF	TGTGCCAGCAGCCCTATAGCGGGAGTAAGGACAGATACGCAGTATTTT
15	TRBV7-9	NA	TRBJ1-4	NA	CASSLGRVANEKLFF	TGTGCCAGCAGCTTAGGAAGGGTGGCTAATGAAAAACTGTTTTTT
16	TRBV6-2/TRBV6-3	NA	TRBJ1-2	NA	CASSPHLGVANYGYTF	TGTGCCAGCAGCCCCCACCTCGGGGTTGCTAACTATGGCTACACCTTC
15	TRBV5-4	NA	TRBJ2-2	NA	CASSLEGLRTGELFF	TGTGCCAGCAGCTTGGAGGGACTTAGGACCGGGGAGCTGTTTTTT
17	TRBV3-1/TRBV3-2	NA	TRBJ1-1	TRBD1	CASSRWDRGNKGTEAFF	TGTGCCAGCAGCCGCTGGGACAGGGGGAATAAGGGAACTGAAGCTTTCTTT
14	TRBV6-5	NA	TRBJ2-2	NA	CASKIGTYTGELFF	TGTGCCAGCAAGATCGGGACTTACACCGGGGAGCTGTTTTTT
14	TRBV29-1	NA	TRBJ1-1	NA	CSALSRQPNTEAFF	TGCAGCGCCCTTTCCCGCCAGCCGAACACTGAAGCTTTCTTT
13	TRBV30	NA	TRBJ2-3	NA	CAGMGAGPDTQYF	TGTGCCGGGATGGGGGCCGGACCAGATACGCAGTATTTT
13	TRBV5-1	NA	TRBJ2-7	TRBD1	CASSADRVHEQYF	TGCGCCAGCAGCGCGGACAGGGTGCACGAGCAGTACTTC
16	TRBV5-1	NA	TRBJ2-7	TRBD2	CASSPRTSGRAYEQYF	TGCGCCAGCAGCCCTCGGACTAGCGGGAGGGCTTACGAGCAGTACTTC
14	TRBV2	NA	TRBJ2-3	NA	CASSSRQVTDTQYF	TGTGCCAGCAGTTCCCGACAGGTGACAGATACGCAGTATTTT
14	TRBV5-1	NA	TRBJ2-3	NA	CASSLSLAIDTQYF	TGCGCCAGCAGCTTGAGCCTCGCCATAGATACGCAGTATTTT
13	TRBV24-1	NA	TRBJ1-1	NA	CVVSDSMNTEAFF	TGTGTAGTGTCGGACAGCATGAACACTGAAGCTTTCTTT
12	TRBV12-3/TRBV12-4	NA	TRBJ1-5	NA	CASRRDVQPQHF	TGTGCCAGCAGAAGGGACGTTCAGCCCCAGCATTTT
12	TRBV9	NA	TRBJ2-2	NA	CASSVSTGELFF	TGTGCCAGCAGCGTATCGACGGGGGAGCTGTTTTTT
16	TRBV5-1	NA	TRBJ1-2	NA	CASSWRGFSANYGYTF	TGCGCCAGCAGCTGGAGGGGGTTCTCAGCTAACTATGGCTACACCTTC
14	TRBV19	once	TRBJ1-6	NA	CASSTLGANSPLHF	TGTGCCAGTAGTACCTTAGGGGCAAATTCACCCCTCCACTTT
13	TRBV6-5	NA	TRBJ1-2	NA	CASSYPASAGYTF	TGTGCCAGCAGCTACCCGGCCTCAGCAGGCTACACCTTC
15	TRBV27	NA	TRBJ2-2	TRBD1	CASFQQGAKAGELFF	TGTGCCAGCTTTCAACAGGGGGCTAAGGCCGGGGAGCTGTTTTTT